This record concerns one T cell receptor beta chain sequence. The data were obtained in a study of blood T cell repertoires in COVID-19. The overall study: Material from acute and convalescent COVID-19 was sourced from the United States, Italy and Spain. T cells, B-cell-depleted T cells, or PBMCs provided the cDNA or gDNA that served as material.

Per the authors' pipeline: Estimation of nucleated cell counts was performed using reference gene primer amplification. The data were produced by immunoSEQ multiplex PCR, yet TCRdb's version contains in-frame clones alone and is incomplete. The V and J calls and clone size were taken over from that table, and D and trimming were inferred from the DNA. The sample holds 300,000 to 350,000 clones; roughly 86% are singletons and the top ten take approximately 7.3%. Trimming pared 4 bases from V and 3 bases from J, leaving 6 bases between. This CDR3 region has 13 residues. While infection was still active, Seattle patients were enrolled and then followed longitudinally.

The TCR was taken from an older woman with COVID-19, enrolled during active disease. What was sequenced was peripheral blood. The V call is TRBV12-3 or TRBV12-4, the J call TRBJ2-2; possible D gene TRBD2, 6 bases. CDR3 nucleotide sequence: TGTGCCAGCAGTTGGGGGGACACCGGGGAGCTGTTTTTT. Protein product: CASSWGDTGELFF.